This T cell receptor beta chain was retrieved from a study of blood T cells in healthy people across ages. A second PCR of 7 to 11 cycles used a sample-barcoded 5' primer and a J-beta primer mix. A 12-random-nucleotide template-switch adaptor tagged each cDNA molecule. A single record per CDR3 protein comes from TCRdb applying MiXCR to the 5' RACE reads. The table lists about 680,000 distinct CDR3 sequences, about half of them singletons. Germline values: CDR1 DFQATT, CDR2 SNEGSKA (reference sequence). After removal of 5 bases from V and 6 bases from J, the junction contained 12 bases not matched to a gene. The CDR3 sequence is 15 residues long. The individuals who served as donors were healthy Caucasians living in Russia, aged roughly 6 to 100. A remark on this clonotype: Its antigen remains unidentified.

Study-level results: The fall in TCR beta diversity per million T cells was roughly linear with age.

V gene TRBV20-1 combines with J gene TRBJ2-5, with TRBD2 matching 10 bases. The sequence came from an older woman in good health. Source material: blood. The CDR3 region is CSAELGLAGVKTQYF. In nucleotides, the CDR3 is TGCAGTGCTGAATTGGGGCTAGCGGGAGTCAAGACCCAGTACTTC.